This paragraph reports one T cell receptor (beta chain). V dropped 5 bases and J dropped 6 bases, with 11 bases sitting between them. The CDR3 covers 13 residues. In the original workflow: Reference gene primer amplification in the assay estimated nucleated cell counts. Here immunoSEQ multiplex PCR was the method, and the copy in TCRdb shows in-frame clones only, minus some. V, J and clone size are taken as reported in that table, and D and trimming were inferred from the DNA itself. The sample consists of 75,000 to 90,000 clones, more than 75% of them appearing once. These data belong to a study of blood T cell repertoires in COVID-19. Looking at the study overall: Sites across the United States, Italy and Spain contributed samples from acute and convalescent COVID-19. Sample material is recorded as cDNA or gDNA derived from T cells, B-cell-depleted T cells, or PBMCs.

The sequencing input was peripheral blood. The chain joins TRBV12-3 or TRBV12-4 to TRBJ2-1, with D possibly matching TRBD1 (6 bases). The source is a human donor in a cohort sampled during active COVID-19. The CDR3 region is CASSARGFNEQFF. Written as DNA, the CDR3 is TGTGCCAGCAGTGCCAGGGGATTCAATGAGCAGTTCTTC.